Presented here are 32 T cell receptor beta chains from one specimen sequenced in a study of CD8+CD57+ T cells in acquired aplastic anemia. The template for TCR beta VDJ and CDR3 sequence profiling was genomic DNA. TCRdb passed the reads through MiXCR, listing each CDR3 protein once. The sample consists of about 160,000 distinct CDR3 sequences, more than 45% of them appearing once. For sequencing, patients were chosen who had shown expansion of CD8+CD57+ cells by flow cytometry. The sequencing sample was made of sorted CD4+, CD8+, or CD8+CD57+ T cells (not recorded which) from PBMCs. The receptors stem from a human donor with aplastic anemia.

The chain has TRBV29-1 and TRBJ2-2; TRBD2 agrees at 11 bases. There are 15 residues in the CDR3. With 5 bases clipped from V and 5 bases from J, the junction kept 7 bases outside the gene matches. The germline gives CDR1 SQVTM, CDR2 ANQGSEA. The CDR3 DNA reads TGCAGCGTTTTATCGACTAGCGGGAAGACCGGGGAGCTGTTTTTT. Amino acid sequence: CSVLSTSGKTGELFF.

This sequence joins TRBV15 and TRBJ2-1; D call uncertain. The CDR3 spans 16 residues. Trimming shortened V by 4 bases and J by 2 bases, and 15 bases separated the two germline ends. Germline CDR1 reads LNHNV; CDR2 reads YYDKDF (reference sequence). CDR3 bases: TGTGCCACCAGCAAACACGGGCAGGAACCCTACAATGAGCAGTTCTTC. Translating gives CATSKHGQEPYNEQFF.

The gene calls are TRBV20-1 and TRBJ2-7; 11 bases map to TRBD2. J lost 5 bases, V lost 4 bases, and 7 bases had no gene match. The germline gives CDR1 DFQATT, CDR2 SNEGSKA (reference sequence). The CDR3 contains 14 residues. The CDR3 nucleotides read TGCAGTGCTATTAGCCTAGCGGGAGGCGACGAGCAGTACTTC. Residues: CSAISLAGGDEQYF.

This clonotype occurred many times. V is TRBV6-2 or TRBV6-3 and J is TRBJ1-2, with D unclear. CDR1 and CDR2 from the germline V gene are MNHEY and SVGEGT. The CDR3 is 14 residues long. V was trimmed by 7 bases and J by 8 bases, leaving 20 bases between them. CDR3 sequence (DNA): TGTGCCAGCACCCTGACGGAGGGAGAGTGGGGCTACACCTTC. The encoded protein is CASTLTEGEWGYTF.

The chain combines TRBV7-9 with TRBJ1-1; D is possibly TRBD1 (5 bases). The CDR3 runs 11 residues. Germline CDR1 is SEHNR and CDR2 is FQNEAQ (reference sequence). The CDR3 sequence: CAGGGNTEAFF. The CDR3 nucleotides are TGTGCTGGCGGGGGGAACACTGAAGCTTTCTTT. Complete variable domain (other parts from reference TRBV7-9 and TRBJ1-1): DTGVSQNPRHKITKRGQNVTFRCDPISEHNRLYWYRQTLGQGPEFLTYFQNEAQLEKSRLLSDRFSAERPKGSFSTLEIQRTEQGDSAMYLCAGGGNTEAFFGQGTRLTVV.

V and J are TRBV5-1 and TRBJ2-2; D possibly corresponds to TRBD2 (6 bases). The V end lost 4 bases, the J end lost 5 bases, and 18 bases lay between the germline ends. The CDR3 is 16 amino acids. Germline V CDR1 and CDR2: SGHRS, YFSETQ. The CDR3: CASSPGVTSDTGELFF. DNA for the CDR3: TGCGCCAGCAGCCCGGGAGTAACTAGTGATACCGGGGAGCTGTTTTTT.

Only a few counts were recorded for this clonotype. Sequence at one end of the junction differs from germline and may be a read error. This rearrangement joins TRBV11-2 to TRBJ2-1, with 13 bases fitting TRBD2. This CDR3 spans 16 amino acids. Germline values: CDR1 SGHAT, CDR2 FQNNGV. CDR3 sequence: CASSTRTSGRGNAQFF. The CDR3 bases are TGTGCCAGCAGCACCCGGACTAGCGGGAGAGGTAATGCGCAGTTCTTC.

The chain employs TRBV30 and TRBJ2-1; 8 bases match TRBD2. This CDR3 comprises 14 residues. Germline V gene lookup returns CDR1 GTSNPN and CDR2 SVGIG (reference sequence). DNA for the CDR3: TGTGCGCGGACACCGGGAGGGTCTTTGAATGAGCAGTTCTTC. This codes for CARTPGGSLNEQFF. Full variable domain (outside the CDR3, taken from reference TRBV30 and TRBJ2-1): SQTIHQWPATLVQPVGSPLSLECTVEGTSNPNLYWYRQAAGRGLQLLFYSVGIGQISSEVPQNLSASRPQDRQFILSSKKLLLSDSGFYLCARTPGGSLNEQFFGPGTRLTVL.

This clonotype was observed many times. The chain has TRBV11-3 and TRBJ1-1; 9 bases fit TRBD1. Per the germline V gene, CDR1 is SGHNT and CDR2 is YENEEA. J gave up 6 bases and V 4 bases, and 6 bases lay outside the gene matches. The CDR3 length is 14 residues. The CDR3 reads CASSSARQGAEAFF. In nucleotides, the CDR3 is TGTGCCAGCAGCTCAGCTAGACAGGGGGCTGAAGCTTTCTTT.

A few counts support this clonotype. The chain is built from TRBV15 and TRBJ1-2; D not certain. Trimming took 2 bases from V and 12 from J, leaving 19 bases between them. Germline loops: CDR1 LNHNV, CDR2 YYDKDF (reference sequence). The CDR3 is made up of 14 amino acids. The CDR3 bases are TGTGCCACCAGCAGAAGCAAGCAGCCCCCTGGAGACACCTTC. Amino acid sequence: CATSRSKQPPGDTF.

The sample holds many counts of this clonotype. The rearrangement joins TRBV2 to TRBJ1-2; D might be TRBD1 (6 bases). Germline lookup yields CDR1 SNHLY and CDR2 FYNNEI. The CDR3 has 14 residues. Trimming cost V 3 bases and J 4 bases, with 12 bases left between them. Here the CDR3 DNA reads TGTGCCAGCAGTGAGGACAGCGTAGTCTATGGCTACACCTTC. Amino acids: CASSEDSVVYGYTF.

This clonotype was found many times. The chain recombines TRBV24-1 with TRBJ2-2; TRBD2 is a possible D gene (5 bases). With 6 bases removed from V and 7 bases from J, the gap between germline ends came to 14 bases. Germline V gives CDR1 KGHDR, CDR2 SFDVKD. The CDR3 has 14 amino acids. The chain's CDR3 is CATSNPAEFGELFF. For the CDR3, the DNA is TGTGCCACCAGTAACCCAGCGGAATTCGGGGAGCTGTTTTTT.

The chain has TRBV20-1 and TRBJ2-2; no clear D. Germline CDR1 and CDR2: DFQATT and SNEGSKA (reference sequence). The CDR3 runs 12 residues. V was trimmed by 5 bases and J by 4 bases, leaving 8 bases between them. CDR3 nucleotides: TGCAGTGCTCAAGGGCGCACCGGGGAGCTGTTTTTT. It encodes CSAQGRTGELFF.

The chain carries TRBV4-2 and TRBJ1-2; D is perhaps TRBD1 (5 bases). CDR3 length: 16 residues. V shed 1 base and J shed 5 bases, with 17 bases lying between them. Germline assignment: CDR1 LGHNA and CDR2 YNFKEQ. The CDR3 sequence: CASSQGFGGEGYGYTF. The CDR3 nucleotides are TGTGCCAGCAGCCAAGGCTTCGGAGGGGAGGGATATGGCTACACCTTC.

The CDR3 coding sequence is TGCAGTGCTAGGCCCAGCGGGAGTTTACGGGAGCAGTTCTTC. Residues: CSARPSGSLREQFF. The V call is TRBV20-1, the J call TRBJ2-1, with TRBD2 matching 8 bases. The germline gives CDR1 DFQATT, CDR2 SNEGSKA (reference sequence). J lost 10 bases, V lost 3 bases, and 11 bases had no gene match. CDR3 length equals 14 residues.

This clonotype was seen only a few times. The chain joins TRBV7-8 to TRBJ2-5; 10 bases agree with TRBD2. The CDR3 loop spans 15 amino acids. Trimming at V came to 5 bases and at J to 2 bases, leaving 5 bases not matched to a gene. In germline, CDR1 is SGHVS, CDR2 FQNEAQ. The CDR3 loop is CASSVLAGGQETQYF. The CDR3 DNA reads as TGTGCCAGCAGCGTATTAGCGGGGGGACAAGAGACCCAGTACTTC.

A note on this clonotype: A much larger clone is a single base away; this may be a read error. The CDR3 region is CASSPEMGQGAAEQYF. Written as DNA, the CDR3 is TGTGCCAGCAGCCCTGAAATGGGACAGGGGGCTGCCGAGCAGTACTTC. The chain carries TRBV5-6 and TRBJ2-7; 12 nucleotides agree with TRBD1. Unmatched junction bases numbered 11, after V lost 4 bases and J lost 6 bases. This CDR3 comprises 16 residues. In germline, CDR1 is SGHDT, CDR2 YYEEEE.

This clonotype showed up just a few times. Possible read error: a much larger clone is one base away. This rearrangement joins TRBV10-3 to TRBJ2-7; the D is unclear. The germline V and J ends were trimmed by 5 bases and 4 bases, with 18 bases remaining between them. CDR3 length: 15 residues. In germline, CDR1 is ENHRY, CDR2 SYGVKD. The CDR3 protein is CAISLSAERSYEQYF. The CDR3 DNA follows: TGTGCCATCAGTCTAAGTGCCGAAAGGTCGTACGAGCAGTACTTC.

The chain couples TRBV5-4 to TRBJ1-3; D is uncertain. This CDR3 is built from 14 residues. The V gene lost 4 bases and the J gene lost 0 bases, with 8 bases spanning the gap. The V gene's germline CDR1 is SGHNT and CDR2 YYREEE (reference sequence). The CDR3 here is CASSPSTSGNTIYF. The CDR3 DNA reads as TGTGCCAGCAGCCCGTCAACCTCTGGAAACACCATATATTTT.

The chain joins TRBV29-1 to TRBJ2-5, with 9 bases fitting TRBD2. The length of the CDR3 is 16 residues. Germline CDR1 and CDR2: SQVTM and ANQGSEA. The ends lost 4 bases at V and 4 bases at J; junction bases unmatched: 13. The CDR3 is CSVVSHIGTSPETQYF. Written as DNA, the CDR3 is TGCAGCGTTGTATCCCATATCGGGACTAGCCCAGAGACCCAGTACTTC.

The rearrangement uses TRBV29-1 and TRBJ1-3; tentative D call: TRBD1 (5 bases). The CDR3 is made up of 13 amino acids. V gave up 1 base and J gave up 1 base, with 5 bases separating them. Germline V gene data show CDR1 as SQVTM and CDR2 as ANQGSEA. The DNA of the CDR3 is TGCAGCGTTGAAGGACAGTCTGGAAACACCATATATTTT. It translates to CSVEGQSGNTIYF.

This clonotype was counted many times. The chain links TRBV4-1 to TRBJ1-1; D is uncertain. The CDR3 covers 13 residues. Germline-derived CDR1 and CDR2 are MGHRA and YSYEKL. The V end was cut by 5 bases, the J end by 2 bases, with 9 bases between. The CDR3 protein is CASSARTNTEAFF. The CDR3 coding sequence is TGCGCCAGCAGCGCCAGGACTAACACTGAAGCTTTCTTT.

V and J are TRBV5-1 and TRBJ2-5; 7 bases are shared with TRBD1. Unmatched junction bases numbered 17, after V lost 1 base and J lost 2 bases. CDR1 is SGHRS, CDR2 YFSETQ, per germline. The CDR3 totals 19 residues. The CDR3 nucleotides read TGCGCCAGCAGCTTGTATCAAAGGCACGACCCGGGACAGCAAGAGACCCAGTACTTC. Translation gives CASSLYQRHDPGQQETQYF.

This clonotype occurred a few times. The J gene is TRBJ2-7, the V gene TRBV2; maybe TRBD2 (6 bases). The germline V gene has CDR1 SNHLY and CDR2 FYNNEI. Trimming removed 7 bases at V and 0 bases at J, with 13 bases between. The CDR3 has 14 amino acids. Here the CDR3 DNA reads TGTGCCAGCAAACCGGGACTGAGCTCCTACGAGCAGTACTTC. This translates into CASKPGLSSYEQYF.

V is TRBV6-1 and J is TRBJ2-3; 9 bases agree with TRBD2. Germline values: CDR1 MNHNS, CDR2 SASEGT. Unmatched junction bases numbered 7, after V lost 3 bases and J lost 0 bases. The CDR3 totals 17 residues. The DNA of the CDR3 is TGTGCCAGCAGTGATCGGGCTAGCGGGGTTAGCACAGATACGCAGTATTTT. Translated, it gives CASSDRASGVSTDTQYF.

This clonotype was recorded only once. The chain is built from TRBV7-2 and TRBJ1-2; 10 bases align to TRBD1. This CDR3 spans 16 amino acids. CDR1 SGHTA and CDR2 FQGNSA come from the germline V gene. Trimming at V came to 0 bases and at J to 4 bases, leaving 5 bases not matched to a gene. CDR3 in amino acids: CASSLAGQGGFYGYTF. CDR3 nucleotide sequence: TGTGCCAGCAGCTTAGCAGGACAGGGGGGATTCTATGGCTACACCTTC.

The table lists this clonotype with many counts. The gene calls are TRBV9 and TRBJ2-1; D perhaps matches TRBD2 (6 bases). The ends were cut back, 0 bases at V and 6 bases at J, with 16 bases in the middle. CDR3 size: 16 residues. The V gene's germline CDR1 is SGDLS and CDR2 YYNGEE. The CDR3 spells CASSVGLAEGGNEQFF. The CDR3 DNA reads as TGTGCCAGCAGCGTAGGCTTAGCGGAGGGTGGCAATGAGCAGTTCTTC.

The CDR3 DNA is TGTGCCAGTACCACCCAAGGGACGCATGGCTACACCTTC. This encodes CASTTQGTHGYTF. V gene TRBV19 combines with J gene TRBJ1-2; D perhaps matches TRBD1 (5 bases). CDR1 LNHDA and CDR2 SQIVND come from the germline V gene (reference sequence). This CDR3 has 13 residues. Deletions cut 7 bases from V and 6 bases from J, with 15 bases between.

The CDR3 here is CSARDIGTANTEAFF. In nucleotides, the CDR3 is TGCAGTGCTAGAGATATTGGGACGGCGAACACTGAAGCTTTCTTT. This chain links TRBV20-1 with TRBJ1-1; possible D gene TRBD1, 5 bases. The V gene's germline CDR1 is DFQATT and CDR2 SNEGSKA (reference sequence). V gave up 0 bases and J gave up 1 base, with 12 bases separating them. The CDR3 totals 15 residues.

At least ten counts were recorded for this clonotype. The CDR3 sequence: CASSLDRVFYGYTF. The CDR3 region has the DNA TGTGCCAGCAGCTTGGACAGGGTCTTCTATGGCTACACCTTC. The chain has TRBV5-6 and TRBJ1-2; TRBD1 is a possible D gene (6 bases). The CDR3 is 14 residues long. With 0 bases removed from V and 4 bases from J, the gap between germline ends came to 10 bases. Per germline, CDR1 SGHDT and CDR2 YYEEEE.

Points on this clonotype: Relative to the germline gene, one junction end is altered; a read error may explain this. The genes are TRBV20-1 and TRBJ1-5, with TRBD1 matching 7 bases. The CDR3 runs to 13 residues. The germline V gene encodes CDR1 DFQATT and CDR2 SNEGSKA (reference sequence). In DNA, the CDR3 is TGCAGTGCTAGGTCAGGGGGGGGTCAGCCCCAGCATTTC. It is translated as CSARSGGGQPQHF.

The chain couples TRBV7-9 to TRBJ2-2; tentative D call: TRBD1 (6 bases). The length of the CDR3 is 14 residues. Germline CDR1 reads SEHNR; CDR2 reads FQNEAQ (reference sequence). The V end lost 5 bases, the J end lost 6 bases, and 13 bases lay between the germline ends. The CDR3 reads CASSPQGQAGELFF. CDR3 nucleotides: TGTGCCAGCAGCCCGCAGGGGCAGGCCGGGGAGCTGTTTTTT.